These 21 T cell receptor beta chains were all obtained from the same sample, sequenced in a study of blood T cell repertoires in COVID-19. Generated by immunoSEQ multiplex PCR, the TCRdb table keeps only in-frame clones and is missing some. The sample holds 46,000 or so clones, roughly 90% seen once. The sequenced material came from peripheral blood. The source is a man between 65 and 80 years old with active COVID-19.

This rearrangement joins TRBV28 to TRBJ2-7, with 9 nucleotides matching TRBD2. The J segment lost 10 bases and the V segment lost 7 bases, leaving 11 bases of the junction unmatched. The germline V gene encodes CDR1 MDHEN and CDR2 SYDVKM. The CDR3 consists of 13 residues. The CDR3 spells CASTRLAVTPQYF. The DNA for the CDR3 is TGTGCCAGCACCCGACTAGCGGTAACTCCCCAGTACTTC.

This chain joins TRBV9 and TRBJ2-3; 7 bases map to TRBD1. There are 18 residues in the CDR3. V lost 1 base to trimming and J lost 0 bases; unmatched junction nucleotides: 11. From germline, CDR1 is SGDLS and CDR2 YYNGEE. CDR3 DNA sequence: TGTGCCAGCAGCGTAAGGCCTCGGGACAGAGATAGCACAGATACGCAGTATTTT. The encoded protein is CASSVRPRDRDSTDTQYF.

The chain joins TRBV7-9 to TRBJ2-7; weak D call: TRBD1 (6 bases). This CDR3 has 15 amino acids. Germline CDR1 SEHNR, CDR2 FQNEAQ (reference sequence). Deletions cut 5 bases from V and 4 bases from J, with 18 bases between. CDR3 region: CASSLRQDSSYEQYF. CDR3 DNA: TGTGCCAGCAGCCTCAGACAGGATAGCTCGTACGAGCAGTACTTC.

A word on this clone: This CDR3 fails to terminate in the conserved phenylalanine or tryptophan, so it likely reflects a read error. The rearrangement links TRBV18 to TRBJ2-3; 12 bases are shared with TRBD2. The CDR3 spans 15 residues. Germline-derived CDR1 and CDR2 are KGHSH and LQKENI. The ends lost 3 bases at V and 6 bases at J; junction bases unmatched: 4. The DNA for the CDR3 is TGTGCCAGCTCACCCCGGACTAGCGGGGTGGATACGCAGTATTCT. Amino acids: CASSPRTSGVDTQYS.

The rearrangement links TRBV4-1 to TRBJ1-2, with D maybe TRBD1 (5 bases). CDR1 and CDR2 (germline): MGHRA, YSYEKL. Deletions cut 8 bases from V and 2 bases from J, with 18 bases between. This CDR3 contains 15 residues. CDR3 bases: TGCGCCAGCCGACATATGGGCTCAGGGAACTATGGCTACACCTTC. Its protein is CASRHMGSGNYGYTF.

The V call is TRBV10-3, the J call TRBJ2-7, with a tentative D call TRBD2 (6 bases). CDR3 size: 15 residues. The ends were cut back, 2 bases at V and 4 bases at J, with 15 bases in the middle. Germline CDR1 ENHRY, CDR2 SYGVKD. The CDR3 nucleotides read TGTGCCATCAGTGAGGGGGAGGTTAGAGGTTACGAGCAGTACTTC. This sequence encodes CAISEGEVRGYEQYF.

In this sample, this clone turned up once. The V gene is TRBV7-2, the J gene TRBJ2-2; perhaps TRBD2 as D (6 bases). This CDR3 has 16 amino acids. In germline, CDR1 is SGHTA, CDR2 FQGNSA. The germline V and J ends were trimmed by 1 base and 0 bases, with 9 bases remaining between them. Here the CDR3 DNA reads TGTGCCAGCAGCTTAGTTGGCGGGACGAACACCGGGGAGCTGTTTTTT. This sequence encodes CASSLVGGTNTGELFF.

The genes are TRBV19 and TRBJ2-3; 7 positions agree with TRBD2. Germline V gives CDR1 LNHDA, CDR2 SQIVND (reference sequence). This CDR3 is 17 amino acids long. The J segment lost 3 bases and the V segment lost 5 bases, leaving 14 bases of the junction unmatched. The CDR3 region is CASSPGLLREGTDTQYF. In DNA form, the CDR3 reads TGTGCCAGTAGTCCCGGGTTGTTGAGGGAGGGAACAGATACGCAGTATTTT. The entire variable domain, with the rest obtained from reference TRBV19 and TRBJ2-3, is as follows: DGGITQSPKYLFRKEGQNVTLSCEQNLNHDAMYWYRQDPGQGLRLIYYSQIVNDFQKGDIAEGYSVSREKKESFPLTVTSAQKNPTAFYLCASSPGLLREGTDTQYFGPGTRLTVL.

The gene calls are TRBV19 and TRBJ2-2; 8 bases line up with TRBD2. Trimming at V came to 7 bases and at J to 1 base, leaving 2 bases not matched to a gene. CDR1 is LNHDA and CDR2 is SQIVND in the germline V gene (reference sequence). This CDR3 comprises 14 residues. In DNA, the CDR3 is TGTGCCAGTACGGCGGGAGGGAACACCGGGGAGCTGTTTTTT. The encoded protein is CASTAGGNTGELFF.

CDR3 sequence reads: CASSLAEGAGTEAFF. The CDR3 DNA reads TGTGCCAGCAGCTTAGCCGAGGGGGCTGGAACTGAAGCTTTCTTT. The chain employs TRBV7-9 and TRBJ1-1; the match to TRBD1 covers 7 bases. V was clipped by 0 bases and J by 5 bases; unmatched bases: 6. This CDR3 has 15 residues. Germline assignment: CDR1 SEHNR and CDR2 FQNEAQ (reference sequence).

The V gene is TRBV6-5, the J gene TRBJ2-7; 7 bases agree with TRBD1. Germline values: CDR1 MNHEY, CDR2 SVGAGI. The CDR3 length is 13 residues. Germline trimming cut 3 bases from V and 4 bases from J; bases unmatched to any gene: 3. CDR3 amino acids: CASSYSTGYEQYF. DNA of the CDR3: TGTGCCAGCAGTTATTCGACAGGGTACGAGCAGTACTTC.

The chain has TRBV18 and TRBJ2-1, with 14 bases aligning to TRBD2. The CDR3 is 20 amino acids. Germline CDR1 reads KGHSH; CDR2 reads LQKENI. V dropped 2 bases and J dropped 0; count of bases not matched to a gene: 9. In nucleotides, the CDR3 is TGTGCCAGCTCACCATCACCGGGGACTAGCGGGGGCTCCTCCTACAATGAGCAGTTCTTC. Protein: CASSPSPGTSGGSSYNEQFF.

The rearrangement joins TRBV28 to TRBJ2-3; D gene uncertain. This CDR3 comprises 18 residues. Germline assignment: CDR1 MDHEN and CDR2 SYDVKM. The V end lost 3 bases, the J end lost 2 bases, and 21 bases lay between the germline ends. This chain's CDR3 is CASSFYFRGTPTTDTQYF. The CDR3 nucleotides are TGTGCCAGCAGTTTTTATTTCCGAGGTACTCCAACCACAGATACGCAGTATTTT.

The V call is TRBV4-2, the J call TRBJ1-1, with a weak D call TRBD1 (6 bases). Germline assignment: CDR1 LGHNA and CDR2 YNFKEQ. The ends were cut back, 0 bases at V and 4 bases at J, with 12 bases in the middle. The CDR3 loop spans 15 amino acids. As DNA, the CDR3 is TGTGCCAGCAGCCAAGACCTGGGGGCGGGCACTGAAGCTTTCTTT. The encoded protein is CASSQDLGAGTEAFF.

Comment on this clone: The junction departs from the called germline gene at one end, perhaps through a read error. Other nucleotide sequences from this sample produce the same CDR3. The V call is TRBV19, the J call TRBJ2-6, with 7 bases fitting TRBD1. The CDR3 is 16 amino acids. Germline CDR1 reads LNHDA; CDR2 reads SQIVND (reference sequence). CDR3 in amino acids: CASRPGTAPGANVLTF. In DNA form, the CDR3 reads TGTGCCAGTAGGCCTGGGACAGCTCCTGGAGCCAACGTCCTGACTTTC. Based on the CDR3 plus reference TRBV19 and TRBJ2-6, the full variable domain is DGGITQSPKYLFRKEGQNVTLSCEQNLNHDAMYWYRQDPGQGLRLIYYSQIVNDFQKGDIAEGYSVSREKKESFPLTVTSAQKNPTAFYLCASRPGTAPGANVLTFGAGSRLTVL.

The rearrangement joins TRBV7-2 to TRBJ1-5; D remains unclear. Germline assignment: CDR1 SGHTA and CDR2 FQGNSA. CDR3 length: 14 residues. V gave up 3 bases and J gave up 4 bases, with 10 bases separating them. CDR3 nucleotides: TGTGCCAGCAGCTTCGGGAGTGGGAATCAGCCCCAGCATTTT. Amino acid sequence: CASSFGSGNQPQHF.

This clone was observed a few times. The chain recombines TRBV7-9 with TRBJ1-2, with 8 bases aligning to TRBD1. The ends lost 6 bases at V and 6 bases at J; junction bases unmatched: 12. Germline CDR1 and CDR2: SEHNR and FQNEAQ (reference sequence). This CDR3 is 15 amino acids long. CDR3: CASSRQGTRGNGYTF. Written as DNA, the CDR3 is TGTGCCAGCAGTCGACAGGGGACGCGGGGGAATGGCTACACCTTC.

The chain joins TRBV18 to TRBJ1-1; D is uncertain. There are 15 residues in the CDR3. V was clipped by 6 bases and J by 7 bases, with 21 bases between them. Germline V gene sequence: CDR1 KGHSH, CDR2 LQKENI. The CDR3: CASSPPSTNRHEAFF. The CDR3 DNA is TGTGCCAGCTCTCCCCCCAGCACCAACAGACATGAAGCTTTCTTT.

The chain uses TRBV24-1 and TRBJ2-1, with 8 bases matching TRBD1. V was clipped by 4 bases and J by 2 bases; unmatched bases: 6. CDR1 is KGHDR, CDR2 SFDVKD, per germline. The CDR3 sequence is 16 residues long. In nucleotides, the CDR3 is TGTGCCACCAGTGAAACCGGGACAGGTACCTACAATGAGCAGTTCTTC. This sequence encodes CATSETGTGTYNEQFF.

The V gene is TRBV4-1, the J gene TRBJ2-3, with 8 bases identical to TRBD1. The CDR3 is 16 amino acids. Losses at the gene ends were 1 base for V and 6 bases for J; bases not matched to a gene: 9. Germline assignment: CDR1 MGHRA and CDR2 YSYEKL. This chain's CDR3 is CASSQGLQGAWDTQYF. The CDR3 DNA sequence: TGCGCCAGCAGCCAAGGTCTGCAGGGGGCGTGGGATACGCAGTATTTT.

The V call is TRBV10-2, the J call TRBJ1-1, with no clear D. Germline V gives CDR1 WSHSY, CDR2 SAAADI. CDR3 length: 14 amino acids. V lost 4 bases and J 1 base, leaving 10 bases between the germline ends. CDR3 sequence (DNA): TGCGCCAGCAGTGTGAACAGTAGGAACACTGAAGCTTTCTTT. It encodes CASSVNSRNTEAFF.